Detailed here is one T cell receptor (beta chain). This clonotype was seen ten or more times. It has no known antigen specificity. There are no base qualities to consult, and no much larger clone falls within one base. From cysteine to phenylalanine, the CDR3 is 15 amino acids long. The read is trimmed to its CDR3 DNA, 45 bases read in frame from base 1. CDR1 SGDLS and CDR2 YYNGEE are derived from the germline V gene. V has 0 bases trimmed and J has 5 bases trimmed; junction bases matching no gene number 7. The entry originates in a study of early T cells in non-severe SARS-CoV-2 infection (dated by TCRdb to about 2021). Concerning the study at large: Because TCR sequencing relied on bulk RNA taken from unsorted whole blood, pairing of alpha and beta chains was not possible. Paper-wide results and their limitations: Matching against VDJdb was skewed toward anti-spike CD8 responses, likely underestimated virus-specific expansions, and missed private and CD4 specificities.

The library was built by means of 5' RACE. Sequencing took place on a NextSeq 500. Unique molecular identifiers were attached to individual cDNA molecules in the TCR library protocol so that sequencing error and PCR bias could be corrected. TCR alpha and beta chains were both sequenced, and the abundances of alpha and beta sequences in each sample were closely correlated with each other. Under the source paper's analysis protocol: Decombinator V4 was used to perform V gene, J gene and CDR3 annotation of TCR sequences. Expanded TCRs were defined as changing significantly between any two time points under a Poisson model with p below 0.0001. Abundances of TCRs were expressed as counts per million after normalisation to the total number of TCRs sequenced in each sample. MAIT TCRs were defined by TRAV1-2 paired with TRAJ12, TRAJ20 or TRAJ33, and iNKT TCRs by TRAV10 paired with TRAJ18. A search of VDJdb, accessed on 1 November 2021, was run for TCRs annotated to CMV, EBV and SARS-CoV-2, with TCRs annotated for multiple antigens excluded. The public reads were quality trimmed at Q25 with fastp and then assembled into clones with MiXCR by TCRdb, keeping productive beta chains. Rows with one shared CDR3 protein collapse into an entry with the most common genes and DNA. TCRdb, not the original authors, processed these V and J calls. This sample has tens of thousands of distinct CDR3 sequences in its table, and around 4.5% of those were observed once. The leading ten clones occupy 15% to 20% of the sample.

A case-control design nested within a healthcare worker cohort in London, UK, was used, with weekly nasopharyngeal swab PCR tests and blood sampling performed. Healthcare workers were recruited during the week of the UK lockdown, between 23 and 31 March 2020, and followed weekly for up to roughly 16 weeks. The rearrangement joined TRBV9 to TRBJ2-5, with 7 middle bases fitting TRBD2. The sequenced sample was whole blood. The receptor was isolated from an adult who was a healthcare worker with PCR-confirmed SARS-CoV-2 infection or an uninfected control (not recorded which). The sequence in DNA is TGTGCCAGCAGCGTAGACTCTCGGGAGGCCGAGACCCAGTACTTC. The encoded protein is CASSVDSREAETQYF.